This is a list of T cell receptor beta chains from one sample in a study of cytomegalovirus exposure and HLA in healthy donors. Libraries were prepared by immunoSEQ multiplex PCR; TCRdb keeps only in-frame clonotypes and omits some of them. The sample data list approximately 110,000 clones. Input material: PBMCs. The receptors come from a man aged 25 to 45 in good health and CMV-seronegative. Each CDR3 is given with its conserved first and last residue. Fields, in order: V gene, J gene, CDR3 protein.

>TRBV19|TRBJ2-7
CASSIDSTGGSYEQYF
>TRBV4-2|TRBJ2-1
CASSQDIAGGGEQFF
>TRBV28|TRBJ2-7
CASSLSWQEAYEQYF
>TRBV11-2|TRBJ2-5
CASSLGLRQETQYF
>TRBV6-1|.
CASSAQLAGLTYEQYF
>TRBV2|TRBJ1-6
CASSGQGESPLHF
>TRBV5-4|TRBJ2-7
CASSFSGRELNEQYF
>TRBV19|TRBJ1-1
CASSMAGDFVRSTEAFF
>TRBV6-1|TRBJ2-7
CASSETANYEQYF
>TRBV5-6|TRBJ1-1
CASSRTGLVDTEAFF
>TRBV5-1|TRBJ1-1
CASSLILGTENTEAFF
>TRBV29-1|TRBJ2-1
CSVEAVRLAAISYNEQFF
>TRBV23-1|TRBJ2-3
CASSPRRKTSPDTQYF
>TRBV19|TRBJ2-7
CASSIVATGPFYEQYF
>TRBV2|TRBJ1-1
CASSGQGRNTEAFF
>TRBV2|TRBJ2-1
CASSEYLARENEQFF
>TRBV5-6|TRBJ2-7
CASSEDRGGGEQYF
>TRBV5-6|TRBJ2-7
CASSLVGTGLSEQYF
>TRBV7-9|TRBJ2-6
CASTLLGTVGPGANVLTF
>TRBV5-1|TRBJ2-4
CASSVRDRAYIQYF
>TRBV30|TRBJ1-5
CAWGAGNQPQHF
>TRBV4-1|TRBJ1-6
CASSPRQYNSPLHF
>TRBV5-6|TRBJ1-6
CASTQALSYNSPLHF
>TRBV27|TRBJ2-7
CASSIKSFGSYEQYF
>TRBV7-9|TRBJ1-1
CASSLVLSGGITEAFF
>TRBV19|TRBJ2-1
CASSIGGGYNEQFF
>TRBV5-1|TRBJ1-2
CASSLDRGYGYTF
>TRBV6-5|TRBJ2-7
CASSYAGQVSYEQYF
>TRBV2|TRBJ1-2
CASRAYGYTF
>TRBV4-1|TRBJ1-5
CASSPGGNQPQHF
>TRBV7-6|TRBJ1-1
CASSINRGSTEAFF
>TRBV30|TRBJ1-3
CAWSVGQGPFIGNTIYF
>TRBV30|TRBJ1-2
CACPIEKGGHGYTF
>TRBV10-3|TRBJ2-7
CAISDMGLAGPGEQYF